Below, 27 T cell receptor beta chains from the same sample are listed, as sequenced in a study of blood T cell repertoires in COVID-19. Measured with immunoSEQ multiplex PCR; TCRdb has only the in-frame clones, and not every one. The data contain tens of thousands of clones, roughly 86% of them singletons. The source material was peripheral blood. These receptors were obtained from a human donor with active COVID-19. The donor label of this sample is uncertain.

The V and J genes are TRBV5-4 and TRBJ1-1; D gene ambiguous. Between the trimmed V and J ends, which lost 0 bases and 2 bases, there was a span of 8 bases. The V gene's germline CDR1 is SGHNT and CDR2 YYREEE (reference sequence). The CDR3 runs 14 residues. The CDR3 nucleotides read TGTGCCAGCAGCTTGGGCGGCGGTAACACTGAAGCTTTCTTT. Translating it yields CASSLGGGNTEAFF.

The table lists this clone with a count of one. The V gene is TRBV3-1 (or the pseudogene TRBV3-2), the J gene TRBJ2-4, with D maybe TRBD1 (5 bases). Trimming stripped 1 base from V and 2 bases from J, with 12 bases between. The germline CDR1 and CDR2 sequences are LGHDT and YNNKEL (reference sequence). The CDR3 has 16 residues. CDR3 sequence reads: CASSQGLTGPKNIQYF. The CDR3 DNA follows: TGTGCCAGCAGCCAAGGGCTCACAGGACCCAAAAACATTCAGTACTTC.

The CDR3 bases are TGCGCCAGCAGCTTGGTTGCGGGAGGCTACGAGCAGTACTTC. It translates to CASSLVAGGYEQYF. This rearrangement joins TRBV5-1 to TRBJ2-7; TRBD2 aligns across 8 bases. This CDR3 comprises 14 residues. V lost 0 bases to trimming and J lost 3 bases; unmatched junction nucleotides: 2. In germline, CDR1 is SGHRS, CDR2 YFSETQ.

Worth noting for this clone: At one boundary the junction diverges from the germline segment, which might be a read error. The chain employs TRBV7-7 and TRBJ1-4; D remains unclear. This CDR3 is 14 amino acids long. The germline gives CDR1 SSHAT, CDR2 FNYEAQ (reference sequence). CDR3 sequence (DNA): TGTGCTAGCAGCCACACCGGTCGGGATGAAAAACTGTTTTTT. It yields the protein CASSHTGRDEKLFF.

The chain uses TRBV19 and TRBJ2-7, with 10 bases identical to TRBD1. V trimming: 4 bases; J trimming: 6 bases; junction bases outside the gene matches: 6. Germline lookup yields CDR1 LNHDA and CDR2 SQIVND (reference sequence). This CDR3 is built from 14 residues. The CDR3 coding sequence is TGTGCCAGTAGTACGGGACAGGGGTCCGGCGAGCAGTACTTC. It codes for CASSTGQGSGEQYF.

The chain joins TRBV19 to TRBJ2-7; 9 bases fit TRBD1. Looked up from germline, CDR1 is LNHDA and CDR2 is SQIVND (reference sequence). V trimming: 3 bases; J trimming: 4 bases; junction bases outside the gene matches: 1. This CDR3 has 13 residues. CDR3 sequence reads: CASSIGTGYEQYF. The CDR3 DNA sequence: TGTGCCAGTAGTATCGGGACAGGGTACGAGCAGTACTTC.

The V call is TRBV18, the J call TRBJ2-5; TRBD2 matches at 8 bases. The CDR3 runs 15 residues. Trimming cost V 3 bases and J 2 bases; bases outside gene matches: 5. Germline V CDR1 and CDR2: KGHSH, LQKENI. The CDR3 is CASSPPGGRQETQYF. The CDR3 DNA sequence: TGTGCCAGCTCACCTCCGGGAGGGAGACAAGAGACCCAGTACTTC.

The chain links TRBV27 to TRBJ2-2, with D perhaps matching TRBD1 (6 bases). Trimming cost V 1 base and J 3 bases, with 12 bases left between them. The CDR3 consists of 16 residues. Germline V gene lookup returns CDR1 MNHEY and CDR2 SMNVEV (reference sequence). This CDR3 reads CASSLWGPGYTGELFF. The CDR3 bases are TGTGCCAGCAGTTTATGGGGGCCGGGGTACACCGGGGAGCTGTTTTTT.

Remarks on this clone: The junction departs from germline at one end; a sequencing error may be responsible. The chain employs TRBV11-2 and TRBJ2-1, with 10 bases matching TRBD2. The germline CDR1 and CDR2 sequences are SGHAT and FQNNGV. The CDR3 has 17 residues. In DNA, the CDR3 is TGTGCCAGCAGCTGGCGGGCTGGAGCGGGAGGGCCCAATAAGCAGTTCTTC. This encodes CASSWRAGAGGPNKQFF.

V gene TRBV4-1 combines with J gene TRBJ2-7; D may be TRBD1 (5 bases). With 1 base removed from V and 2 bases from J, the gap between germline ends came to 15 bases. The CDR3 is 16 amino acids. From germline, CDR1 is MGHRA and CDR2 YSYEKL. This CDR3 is CASSQGLQGSAYEQYF. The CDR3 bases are TGCGCCAGCAGCCAAGGGCTCCAGGGATCAGCCTACGAGCAGTACTTC.

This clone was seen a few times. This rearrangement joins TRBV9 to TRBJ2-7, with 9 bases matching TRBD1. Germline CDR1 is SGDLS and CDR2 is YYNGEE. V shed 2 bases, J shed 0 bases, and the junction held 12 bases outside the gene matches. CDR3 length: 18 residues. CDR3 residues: CASSVRDRERVSSYEQYF. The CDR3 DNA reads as TGTGCCAGCAGCGTCCGGGACAGGGAAAGGGTTAGCTCCTACGAGCAGTACTTC.

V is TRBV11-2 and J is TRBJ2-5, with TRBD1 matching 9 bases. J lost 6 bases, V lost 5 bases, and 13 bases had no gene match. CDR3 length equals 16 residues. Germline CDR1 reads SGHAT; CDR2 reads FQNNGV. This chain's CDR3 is CASSLPGQGWRKTQYF. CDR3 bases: TGTGCCAGCAGCCTACCGGGACAGGGATGGAGAAAGACCCAGTACTTC.

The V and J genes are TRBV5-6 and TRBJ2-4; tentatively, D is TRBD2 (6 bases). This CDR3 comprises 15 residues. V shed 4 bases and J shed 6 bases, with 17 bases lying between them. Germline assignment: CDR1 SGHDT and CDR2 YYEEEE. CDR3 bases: TGTGCCAGCAGCCCAGGGACCGGGGGATTAAACATTCAGTACTTC. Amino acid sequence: CASSPGTGGLNIQYF.

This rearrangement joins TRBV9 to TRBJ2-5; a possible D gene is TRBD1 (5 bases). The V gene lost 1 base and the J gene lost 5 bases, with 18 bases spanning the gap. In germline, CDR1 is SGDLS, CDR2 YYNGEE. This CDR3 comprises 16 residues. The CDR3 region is CASSVQAGKPGETQYF. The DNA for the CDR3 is TGTGCCAGCAGCGTACAGGCAGGCAAACCAGGGGAGACCCAGTACTTC.

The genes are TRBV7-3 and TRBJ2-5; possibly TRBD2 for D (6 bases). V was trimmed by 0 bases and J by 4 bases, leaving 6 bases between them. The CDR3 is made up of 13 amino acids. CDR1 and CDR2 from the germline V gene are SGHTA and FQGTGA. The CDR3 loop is CASSLTGGETQYF. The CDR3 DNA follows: TGTGCCAGCAGCTTAACGGGGGGAGAGACCCAGTACTTC.

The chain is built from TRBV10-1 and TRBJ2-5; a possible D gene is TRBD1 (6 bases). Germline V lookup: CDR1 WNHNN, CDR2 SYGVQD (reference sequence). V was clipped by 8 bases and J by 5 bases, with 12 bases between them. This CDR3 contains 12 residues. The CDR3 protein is CASLQGPETQYF. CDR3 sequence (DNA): TGCGCCAGCCTACAGGGCCCGGAGACCCAGTACTTC.

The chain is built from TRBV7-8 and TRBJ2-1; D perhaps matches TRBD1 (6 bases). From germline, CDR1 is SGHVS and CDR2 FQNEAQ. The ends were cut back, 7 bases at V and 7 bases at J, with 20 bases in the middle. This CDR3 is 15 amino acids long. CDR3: CASNTRGGVSNEQFF. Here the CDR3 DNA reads TGTGCCAGCAATACGAGAGGGGGAGTTAGTAATGAGCAGTTCTTC.

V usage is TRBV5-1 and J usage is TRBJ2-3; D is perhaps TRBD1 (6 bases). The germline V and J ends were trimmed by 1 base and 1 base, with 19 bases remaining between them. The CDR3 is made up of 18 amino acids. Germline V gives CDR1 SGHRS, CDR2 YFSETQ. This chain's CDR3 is CASSLLGDTLVGTDTQYF. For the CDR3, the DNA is TGCGCCAGCAGCTTGTTGGGGGACACACTCGTTGGCACAGATACGCAGTATTTT.

The CDR3: CASSSTPLTSEYNEQFF. CDR3 in DNA: TGCGCCAGCAGCTCGACCCCTTTGACTAGCGAATACAATGAGCAGTTCTTC. J is TRBJ2-1 and V is TRBV5-1; TRBD2 aligns across 8 bases. The germline V gene encodes CDR1 SGHRS and CDR2 YFSETQ. V lost 3 bases to trimming and J lost 4 bases; unmatched junction nucleotides: 12. This CDR3 has 17 amino acids.

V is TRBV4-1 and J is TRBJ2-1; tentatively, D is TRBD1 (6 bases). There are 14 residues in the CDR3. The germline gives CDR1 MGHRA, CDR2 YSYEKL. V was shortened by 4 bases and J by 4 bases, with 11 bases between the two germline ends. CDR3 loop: CASSRQRGYNEQFF. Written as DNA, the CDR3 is TGCGCCAGCAGCCGACAGAGGGGGTACAATGAGCAGTTCTTC.

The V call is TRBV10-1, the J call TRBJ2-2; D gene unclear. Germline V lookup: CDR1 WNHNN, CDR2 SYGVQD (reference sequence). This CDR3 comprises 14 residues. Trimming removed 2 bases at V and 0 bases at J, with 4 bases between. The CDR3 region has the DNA TGCGCCAGCAGTGAGGGGCCGAACACCGGGGAGCTGTTTTTT. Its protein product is CASSEGPNTGELFF.

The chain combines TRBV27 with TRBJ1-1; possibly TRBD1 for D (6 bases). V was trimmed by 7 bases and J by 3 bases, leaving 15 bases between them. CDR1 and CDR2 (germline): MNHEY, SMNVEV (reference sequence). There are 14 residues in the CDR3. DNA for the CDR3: TGTGCCAGCATCGGTAGGGGGTCGGACACTGAAGCTTTCTTT. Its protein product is CASIGRGSDTEAFF.

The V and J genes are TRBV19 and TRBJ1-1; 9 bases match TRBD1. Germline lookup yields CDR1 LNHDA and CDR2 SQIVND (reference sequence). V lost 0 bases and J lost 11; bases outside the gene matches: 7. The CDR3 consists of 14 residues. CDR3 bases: TGTGCCAGTAGTATAGAGGGACAGGGCTTTTATGCTTTCTTT. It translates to CASSIEGQGFYAFF. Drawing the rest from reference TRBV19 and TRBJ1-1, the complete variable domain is DGGITQSPKYLFRKEGQNVTLSCEQNLNHDAMYWYRQDPGQGLRLIYYSQIVNDFQKGDIAEGYSVSREKKESFPLTVTSAQKNPTAFYLCASSIEGQGFYAFFGQGTRLTVV.

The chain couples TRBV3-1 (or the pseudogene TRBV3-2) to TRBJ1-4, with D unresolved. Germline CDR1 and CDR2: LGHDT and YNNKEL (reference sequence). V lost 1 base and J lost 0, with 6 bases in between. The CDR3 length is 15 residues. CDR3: CASSQVTTTNEKLFF. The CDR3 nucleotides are TGTGCCAGCAGCCAAGTTACAACAACTAATGAAAAACTGTTTTTT.

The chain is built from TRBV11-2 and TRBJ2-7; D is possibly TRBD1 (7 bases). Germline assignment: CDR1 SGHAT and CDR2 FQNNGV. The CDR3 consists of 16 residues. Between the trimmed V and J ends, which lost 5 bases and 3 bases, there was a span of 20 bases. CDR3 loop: CASSPVGGAGGYEQYF. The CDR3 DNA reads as TGTGCCAGCAGCCCAGTCGGCGGGGCAGGGGGCTACGAGCAGTACTTC.

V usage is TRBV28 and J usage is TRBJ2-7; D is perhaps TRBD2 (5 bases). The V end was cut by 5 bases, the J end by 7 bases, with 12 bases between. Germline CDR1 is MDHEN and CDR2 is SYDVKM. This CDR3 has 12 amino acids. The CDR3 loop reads CASSTGWREQYF. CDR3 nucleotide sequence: TGTGCCAGCAGTACGGGGTGGAGGGAGCAGTACTTC.

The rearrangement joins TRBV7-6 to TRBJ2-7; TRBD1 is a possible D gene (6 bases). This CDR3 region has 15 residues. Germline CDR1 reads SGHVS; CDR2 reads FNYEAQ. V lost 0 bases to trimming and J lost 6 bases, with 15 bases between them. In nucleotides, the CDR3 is TGTGCCAGCAGCTTAGCACAGGGAAGGATCGGCGAGCAGTACTTC. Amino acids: CASSLAQGRIGEQYF.